This record looks at one T cell receptor (beta chain) sequence and its context. Study processing details: Nucleated cell number was recorded as an estimate derived from reference gene primer amplification. Data came from immunoSEQ multiplex PCR; TCRdb stores just in-frame clones and leaves some out. That table gives V, J and clone size, and the DNA gave D and trimming. Of roughly 280,000 clones listed, 89% are singletons. V lost 2 bases and J 5 bases, leaving 12 bases between the germline ends. The germline V gene encodes CDR1 MGHRA and CDR2 YSYEKL. This CDR3 comprises 14 residues. The data stem from a study of blood T cell repertoires in COVID-19. About the research overall: The study drew acute and convalescent COVID-19 samples from the United States, Italy and Spain. The analysed material was cDNA or gDNA that came from T cells, B-cell-depleted T cells, or PBMCs.

The sequence was obtained from a man in his fifties or sixties with acute or convalescent COVID-19. The specimen sequenced was peripheral blood. This rearrangement joins TRBV4-1 to TRBJ1-1, with D hard to call. In DNA, the CDR3 is TGCGCCAGCAGCCAAATCTCGGGGATAACTGAAGCTTTCTTT. Translating it yields CASSQISGITEAFF.